This TCR beta chain was documented in a study of blood T cell repertoires in COVID-19 (dated by TCRdb to about 2020). For context, the study as a whole: Samples covering the acute and convalescent phases of COVID-19 were provided by collaborators in the United States, Italy and Spain. The material from the prospective study consisted of cDNA or gDNA derived from T cells, B-cell-depleted T cells, or PBMCs. The dataset comprised deeply sampled blood TCRbeta repertoires from subjects exposed to, actively infected with, or recovered from COVID-19. The repertoires were released in a freely available public database intended as a resource for research on the immune response to SARS-CoV-2. The samples were drawn from two sources: the first 160 participants of the ongoing ImmuneRACE study, and about 1,300 subjects contributed by 6 global collaborators. The sample metadata nearly always contained a de-identified subject ID, COVID-19 status, age in years and sex. HLA class I and class II types, where available, came from metadata supplied by the sample provider rather than from assay-based typing. Summary of the overall study and its limitations: The quantity of clinical and demographic metadata differed by source and by participant and was supplied without curation.

Each collaborating institution followed its own protocols to collect whole blood in K2EDTA tubes. Collaborator samples were shipped for TCRbeta analysis as frozen whole blood, isolated PBMCs, or DNA extracted from either sample type. Points on this clone: Its antigen is currently not known. No per-base quality is available; no much larger clone lies one base away.

TCRbeta CDR3 regions were amplified from genomic DNA by means of the immunoSEQ Assay, a bias-controlled multiplex PCR. The authors processed their data as follows. The number of nucleated cells in each sample was estimated from the amplification of reference gene primers within the assay. To quantify the absolute abundance of each unique TCRbeta CDR3 rearrangement, sequence reads were collapsed and filtered. For each sample, productive Simpson clonality was calculated as the square root of Simpson's diversity index over productive rearrangements. This is the immuneACCESS table as TCRdb keeps it, with only in-frame sequences that have V and J called. A part of the clones is gone; compared with another copy, unresolved V genes explain less than half, and the rest is unexplained. Clone size and V and J calls were adopted from that table, with D and trimming inferred from the DNA. The sample data list around 190,000 clones, and more than 80% of these were observed just once. The ten largest clones represent roughly 7.7% of the sample.

The CDR3 numbers 15 residues from cysteine through phenylalanine. Just the 45-base CDR3 DNA is kept, in frame starting at base 1. V loses 5 bases at its end and J loses 10 bases; junction bases beyond the gene matches: 11. From a lookup of the germline V gene, CDR1 and CDR2 are MNHEY and SVGAGI. The TCR was taken from a woman in her sixties or seventies with acute or convalescent COVID-19. The chain links TRBV6-5 with TRBJ1-4; 9 bases in the junction line up with TRBD1. The sequenced material came from peripheral blood. The sequenced DNA: TGTGCCAGCAGTCCTTGGACAGGGGAGGTTGGAAAACTGTTTTTT. This codes for CASSPWTGEVGKLFF.